This T cell receptor (beta chain) was recorded in a study of blood T cell repertoires in COVID-19 (dated by TCRdb to 2020 to 2021). About the study as a whole: The collaborator samples originated in the United States, Italy and Spain and spanned the acute and convalescent phases of COVID-19. The prospective study material was composed of cDNA or gDNA derived from T cells, B-cell-depleted T cells, or PBMCs. Subjects who had been exposed to COVID-19, were actively infected with it, or had recovered from it provided the deeply sampled blood TCRbeta repertoires that made up the dataset. The repertoires were released in a freely available public database intended as a resource for research on the immune response to SARS-CoV-2. Samples were obtained from the ongoing ImmuneRACE study (first 160 participants) and from 1,254 subjects provided by 6 global collaborators. The sample metadata nearly always contained a de-identified subject ID, COVID-19 status, age in years and sex. Where HLA class I and class II types were available, the types were taken from metadata supplied by the sample provider, not from assay-based typing.

V is pruned by 2 bases and J by 7 bases, leaving 13 bases of the junction without a gene match. CDR1 SGHRS and CDR2 YFSETQ were looked up in the germline V gene. There are 17 amino acids in the CDR3, from cysteine to phenylalanine inclusive. Just the 51-base CDR3 DNA is kept, in frame starting at base 1. The immunoSEQ Assay, a bias-controlled multiplex PCR, was used to amplify TCRbeta CDR3 regions from genomic DNA. The study's processing was this. Nucleated cell counts per sample were estimated from amplification of reference gene primers within the assay. Sequence reads were collapsed and filtered to measure the absolute abundance of every unique TCRbeta CDR3 rearrangement. For each sample, productive Simpson clonality was calculated as the square root of Simpson's diversity index over productive rearrangements. TCRdb obtained this table from immuneACCESS and retained in-frame rearrangements with V and J assigned. These tables miss some clones; where compared with another copy, unresolved V genes account for less than half of the shortfall, and the remainder is unexplained. The DNA gave D and trimming, while V, J and clone size come from that table. The sample table lists around 330,000 clones, 85% of them with a count of one. The ten largest clones represent 1.5% to 2% of the sample.

Participants in the prospective study were enrolled through a virtual design, were aged roughly 18 to 100 years, and lived in 24 United States geographic areas. In the prospective study, participants were assigned to cohorts based on the clinical history participants reported in a screening survey and a study questionnaire. Exposed participants had been in contact with someone with a PCR-confirmed or clinician-diagnosed COVID-19 case within 2 weeks of study entry. Mobile phlebotomists in the prospective study collected whole blood, serum and a nasopharyngeal or oropharyngeal swab from every participant. Additional blood draws and questionnaires over an approximately two-month period could optionally be provided by prospective study participants. Blood samples from the prospective study were shipped frozen or at room temperature prior to DNA extraction. Notes on this clone: Its antigen is unknown. Per-base qualities were not stored, and no clone one base away is much larger.

The paper as a whole reports these results and caveats: How much clinical and demographic metadata was included differed by source and by participant, and the metadata was provided uncurated.

The source material was PBMCs or T cells enriched from blood (not recorded which). The sequence was collected from a woman aged 25 to 39 who had been exposed to COVID-19. The chain couples TRBV5-1 to TRBJ2-1, with 9 bases aligning to TRBD2. The CDR3 has the sequence CASSFSQVSGGRNEQFF. The DNA sequence is as follows: TGCGCCAGCAGCTTTTCACAGGTTAGCGGGGGTAGGAATGAGCAGTTCTTC.